This T cell receptor beta chain was sequenced during a study of shared clonotypes between healthy human individuals. Of note for this clone: Its target is unknown.

This CDR3 is 17 amino acids long. Germline values: CDR1 PRHDT, CDR2 FYEKMQ (reference sequence). The junction had 12 bases not matched to a gene; V was cut back by 5 bases and J by 2 bases. The table came from immunoSEQ multiplex PCR; TCRdb's copy has only in-frame clones and leaves some out. The sample lists about 2 million clones; 95% were seen once. Study-wide findings and caveats: Richness estimates generally favored naive over memory subsets. Tissues were not sampled, only blood, and their repertoires likely differ.

The TCR was taken from a young man in good health. This chain links TRBV13 with TRBJ2-5, with TRBD2 identical over 9 bases. The sample consisted of naive CD4+ T cells sorted from blood. Subset reported: CD45RA+ positively selected. The chain's CDR3 is CASSPRMLRGGQETQYF. The CDR3 DNA follows: TGTGCCAGCAGCCCCCGCATGCTGCGGGGGGGGCAAGAGACCCAGTACTTC.